The sequence of this T cell receptor (beta chain) was determined in a study of blood T cell repertoires in COVID-19. Study in general: Samples representing acute and convalescent COVID-19 were sourced from the United States, Italy and Spain.

The germline CDR1 and CDR2 sequences are GTSNPN and SVGIG (reference sequence). The ends lost 5 bases at V and 1 base at J; junction bases unmatched: 0. This CDR3 region has 12 residues. Assay used: immunoSEQ multiplex PCR; TCRdb lists only in-frame clones, some missing. This sample carries around 80,000 clones, more than 75% of them seen once, and the ten largest clones take about a fifth. This TCR was sampled from a woman of 80 years or more with active or convalescent COVID-19. The rearrangement uses TRBV30 and TRBJ1-1; 8 bases are a match to TRBD1. Input material: peripheral blood. The CDR3, as DNA: TGTGCCTGGGGGACAGGGAACACTGAAGCTTTCTTT. Its translation: CAWGTGNTEAFF.